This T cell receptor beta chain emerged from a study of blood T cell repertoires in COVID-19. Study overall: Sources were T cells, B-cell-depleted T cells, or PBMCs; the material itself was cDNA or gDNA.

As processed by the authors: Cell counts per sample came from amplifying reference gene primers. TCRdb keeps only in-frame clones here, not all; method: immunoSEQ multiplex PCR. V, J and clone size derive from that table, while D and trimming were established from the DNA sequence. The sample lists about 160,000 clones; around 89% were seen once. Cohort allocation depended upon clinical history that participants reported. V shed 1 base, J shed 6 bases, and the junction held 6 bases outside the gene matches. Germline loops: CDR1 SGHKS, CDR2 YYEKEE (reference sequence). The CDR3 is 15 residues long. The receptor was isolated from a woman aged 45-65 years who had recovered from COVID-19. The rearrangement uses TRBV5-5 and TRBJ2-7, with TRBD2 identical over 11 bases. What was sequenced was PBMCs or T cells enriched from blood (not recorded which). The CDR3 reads CASSLRVAGGAEQYF. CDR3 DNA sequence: TGTGCCAGCAGCTTGCGCGTAGCGGGGGGGGCCGAGCAGTACTTC.